This T cell receptor (beta chain) was retrieved from a study of cytomegalovirus exposure and HLA in healthy donors (dated by TCRdb to 2016 to 2017). In terms of the full investigation: According to an earlier analysis of 587 of the donors, about 190 million T cells yielded some 120 million unique TCR beta sequences and about 300 Gb of sequence data. Among the approximately 420 genotyped donors, approximately 77% belonged to the genetic ancestry cluster associated with self-reported Caucasian donors. Genome-wide SNP genotypes for about three fifths of the roughly 700 donors were used in a later genetic analysis, which treated that subset as a discovery cohort. Class I and class II HLA loci were covered by the typing at four-digit resolution. High-throughput TCR immunosequencing, statistical association of individual TCRs with disease status, and machine learning were combined to predict cytomegalovirus infection status. Among some 400 genotyped donors of the cohort, an average of roughly 230,000 unique TCR beta nucleotide sequences was sequenced per donor, of which about 18% were non-productive. Every repertoire in the discovery cohort had been generated on one and the same sequencing platform. Alongside the repertoire data, information on donor age, sex, ethnicity and CMV serostatus was compiled. An earlier analysis of several hundred of the donors applied high-throughput TCR beta sequencing to assess whether each TCR beta V gene segment acted as functional or pseudogenic. Rather than using new phenotypic data, the later analysis identified candidate immune exposures from TCR beta sequences and from how often those sequences occurred across donors. An early release covering roughly 600 HLA-typed donors comprised about 300 gigabases of sequencing data and about 90 million unique TCR sequences. Along with the approximately 700-subject first cohort, a separate validation cohort of 120 different subjects was used. Using immunosequencing, the study profiled T cell repertoires from roughly 650 subjects and related those repertoires to cytomegalovirus serostatus. The aim of the study was to test whether cataloging public T cell receptors could identify signatures of past pathogen exposure. Typing coverage differed by locus: A, B, C, DRB1 and DQB1 were typed in roughly 620-640 donors, DQA1 in 500 to 550, DPA1 in 600 to 610, and DPB1 in about 450. About five DR-DQ haplotypes were handled as single units for association and clustering, since linkage in the cohort was strong. A later analysis re-examined previously published TCR beta repertoires from roughly 650 donors and added high-resolution HLA genotyping to investigate patterns of TCR occurrence.

As for this clone: Its binding antigen is unknown. One base away there is no much larger clone; base qualities are not given.

The cohort consisted of 600 to 700 healthy bone marrow donors. At the time of sampling, all cohort members were nominally healthy, though unrecorded immune exposures were likely present. The donor was CMV seronegative and belonged to the group of several hundred seronegative cohort members. A peripheral blood sample was collected from each donor, and TCR beta sequencing was performed on peripheral blood mononuclear cells. The Qiagen DNeasy Blood Extraction Kit was used to extract genomic DNA from the blood cell samples. Libraries were constructed by the immunoSEQ multiplex PCR assay. For the multiplex PCR, a mixture combining 60 forward primers for TCR Vbeta segments and 13 reverse primers for TCR Jbeta segments was used. A multiplex PCR assay on genomic DNA amplified the CDR3 region of rearranged TCR beta genes. On the Illumina HiSeq System, the amplified TCR beta libraries were sequenced as 87-base-pair reads. Processing in the source paper ran as follows. In a later analysis, some 80 million unique TCR beta chains were counted across the roughly 700 repertoires, and approximately 11 million of these chains were shared by at least two donors. Raw reads were error-corrected and collapsed into unique sequences with a nearest-neighbor algorithm that merged closely related sequences to remove PCR and sequencing errors. To assign V, D and J gene segments, CDR3 sequences were aligned to IMGT reference sequences. Each retained sequence needed at least a six-nucleotide match to both a V gene segment and a J gene segment. A rearrangement was called productive if the CDR3 had no stop codons and remained in frame with V and J, and every other rearrangement was called non-productive. CDR3 was defined according to IMGT convention as the region running from the second conserved V-encoded cysteine to the conserved J-encoded phenylalanine. Sequences without an unambiguous match to a single V gene segment were excluded from the earlier analysis of about 630 of the donors. An earlier analysis of 550 to 650 of the donors classified V segments as functional when productive rearrangements were above 56.7% and as segregating when the standard deviation between donors was above 5%. A statistical classification framework was built to diagnose cytomegalovirus status from the catalog of TCR beta chain sequences. V and J gene assignment, in a later analysis, came from comparing TCR nucleotide sequences with IMGT/GENE-DB human TR gene sequences. A later analysis assigned CDR3 sequences and most-parsimonious VDJ recombination scenarios with the TCRdist pipeline. In a later analysis, each TCR beta chain was defined by its CDR3 amino acid sequence together with its V-gene family, and reads lacking a unique V-gene family were excluded. To address suspected cross-contamination and a sequencing artifact, a later analysis removed around 600 highly shared, low-generation-probability nucleotide sequences. A later analysis calculated a clonal expansion index for each public chain from normalized within-repertoire ranks of inferred template counts. In a later analysis, generation probabilities were computed using a VDJ recombination model fitted to out-of-frame rearrangements, and the results were checked against IGoR. Hypergeometric tests were used in a later analysis to score TCR-TCR, TCR-HLA and TCR-CMV co-occurrence, with a repertoire-size bias correction applied to the TCR pairs. To estimate false discovery rates, a later analysis permuted the HLA or CMV assignments 20 times. In a later analysis, co-occurring TCRs were grouped using DBSCAN, with TCRdist sequence similarity added in when clustering inside HLA-allele-positive subsets. Repertoires with fewer than 30,000 or more than 120,000 public chains were left out of co-occurrence clustering, as were roughly five repertoires with anomalous nucleotide sharing. Sourced from immuneACCESS, this table was stored by TCRdb with only in-frame sequences that have V and J called. A share of the clones is absent; for the studies checked, an unresolved V gene accounts for under half, and the remainder has no known explanation. V, J and clone size are taken as reported in that table, and D and trimming were inferred from the DNA itself. The sample yields some 170,000 clones; roughly 70% were counted once. Together, the top ten hold approximately 3% of the sample.

General conclusions and limits of the study: The authors suggested that the approach could potentially be generalized to other disease states and immunological phenotypes. In a later analysis, TCR association rates were found to vary across HLA loci, with the most associated TCRs seen for DRB1 alleles and the fewest for HLA-C alleles. In vitro tests confirmed that a few of the cytomegalovirus-associated TCR beta chains recognize cytomegalovirus antigens. Compared with the roughly 700-donor mean, donors in an Asian-associated ancestry cluster had fewer N-insertions in productive TCRs, according to a later genetic analysis. The study listed approximately 150 TCR beta chains as associated with cytomegalovirus. Immune exposure information for the cohort was limited to CMV serostatus. In a later analysis, HLA-associated TCR beta chains were found to be more clonally expanded and to have lower generation probabilities than equally common non-associated chains. A later analysis associated some 17,000 TCR beta sequences with specific HLA alleles at a false discovery rate of 0.05. When HLA alleles, especially DR and DQ, strongly co-occurred, attributing TCR associations to individual alleles was difficult. A later analysis reported that several top co-occurrence clusters appeared linked to parvovirus B19, influenza, CMV and Epstein-Barr virus. Because some donors lacked HLA typing at each locus, the association tests relied only on the typed subset. Sequencing depth was assumed to be roughly uniform across donors in the presence/absence analyses, though that assumption may not hold. Only TCR beta chains were sequenced in this cohort, and the absence of alpha or paired-chain data limited detectable features. Linkage disequilibrium might explain the correlated functional status among segregating V segments, but an unknown experimental factor could not be excluded. In both the original and validation cohorts, the classifier was reported to diagnose cytomegalovirus status with high specificity and sensitivity. A further reported finding was that TCR beta sequences accurately predicted the HLA-A and HLA-B alleles for most subjects in the first cohort. A cluster of highly shared sequence variants was judged likely to represent a technical artifact of the sequencing pipeline. Most TCR sequences were seen in very few donors, while some public TCRs were found in many individuals. A later genetic analysis associated a missense DCLRE1C variant with V-gene and J-gene trimming of TCR beta chains, and an independent cohort replicated the association. Broadly in line with IMGT annotations, most TCR beta V segments showed up in productive rearrangements about 87% or about 30% of the time in an earlier analysis of a few hundred of the donors. Most CMV-associated TCR beta chains appeared to be HLA-restricted in a later analysis, and the HLA associations seemed to be driven largely by CMV exposure. Because counts were too low, 15 to 20 rarely observed V segments, including chromosome 9 orphons, were excluded from the earlier analysis of around 590 of the donors.

Sequenced sample: PBMCs. This TCR came from a woman in her 30s in good health and CMV-seronegative.

CDR3 sequence: CASSLGPAGYEQYF. The DNA sequence is as follows: TGTGCCAGCAGCTTAGGTCCAGCGGGCTACGAGCAGTACTTC. Here the chain combines TRBV13 and TRBJ2-7, and TRBD2 may be the D gene, going by 6 matching bases. CDR1 and CDR2 are drawn from the germline V gene (reference sequence): PRHDT, FYEKMQ. The CDR3 measures 14 amino acids from cysteine to phenylalanine. Only CDR3 DNA remains: 42 bases, in frame from the first base. Deletion took 0 bases off V and 3 bases off J, with a span of 9 bases between the germline ends.